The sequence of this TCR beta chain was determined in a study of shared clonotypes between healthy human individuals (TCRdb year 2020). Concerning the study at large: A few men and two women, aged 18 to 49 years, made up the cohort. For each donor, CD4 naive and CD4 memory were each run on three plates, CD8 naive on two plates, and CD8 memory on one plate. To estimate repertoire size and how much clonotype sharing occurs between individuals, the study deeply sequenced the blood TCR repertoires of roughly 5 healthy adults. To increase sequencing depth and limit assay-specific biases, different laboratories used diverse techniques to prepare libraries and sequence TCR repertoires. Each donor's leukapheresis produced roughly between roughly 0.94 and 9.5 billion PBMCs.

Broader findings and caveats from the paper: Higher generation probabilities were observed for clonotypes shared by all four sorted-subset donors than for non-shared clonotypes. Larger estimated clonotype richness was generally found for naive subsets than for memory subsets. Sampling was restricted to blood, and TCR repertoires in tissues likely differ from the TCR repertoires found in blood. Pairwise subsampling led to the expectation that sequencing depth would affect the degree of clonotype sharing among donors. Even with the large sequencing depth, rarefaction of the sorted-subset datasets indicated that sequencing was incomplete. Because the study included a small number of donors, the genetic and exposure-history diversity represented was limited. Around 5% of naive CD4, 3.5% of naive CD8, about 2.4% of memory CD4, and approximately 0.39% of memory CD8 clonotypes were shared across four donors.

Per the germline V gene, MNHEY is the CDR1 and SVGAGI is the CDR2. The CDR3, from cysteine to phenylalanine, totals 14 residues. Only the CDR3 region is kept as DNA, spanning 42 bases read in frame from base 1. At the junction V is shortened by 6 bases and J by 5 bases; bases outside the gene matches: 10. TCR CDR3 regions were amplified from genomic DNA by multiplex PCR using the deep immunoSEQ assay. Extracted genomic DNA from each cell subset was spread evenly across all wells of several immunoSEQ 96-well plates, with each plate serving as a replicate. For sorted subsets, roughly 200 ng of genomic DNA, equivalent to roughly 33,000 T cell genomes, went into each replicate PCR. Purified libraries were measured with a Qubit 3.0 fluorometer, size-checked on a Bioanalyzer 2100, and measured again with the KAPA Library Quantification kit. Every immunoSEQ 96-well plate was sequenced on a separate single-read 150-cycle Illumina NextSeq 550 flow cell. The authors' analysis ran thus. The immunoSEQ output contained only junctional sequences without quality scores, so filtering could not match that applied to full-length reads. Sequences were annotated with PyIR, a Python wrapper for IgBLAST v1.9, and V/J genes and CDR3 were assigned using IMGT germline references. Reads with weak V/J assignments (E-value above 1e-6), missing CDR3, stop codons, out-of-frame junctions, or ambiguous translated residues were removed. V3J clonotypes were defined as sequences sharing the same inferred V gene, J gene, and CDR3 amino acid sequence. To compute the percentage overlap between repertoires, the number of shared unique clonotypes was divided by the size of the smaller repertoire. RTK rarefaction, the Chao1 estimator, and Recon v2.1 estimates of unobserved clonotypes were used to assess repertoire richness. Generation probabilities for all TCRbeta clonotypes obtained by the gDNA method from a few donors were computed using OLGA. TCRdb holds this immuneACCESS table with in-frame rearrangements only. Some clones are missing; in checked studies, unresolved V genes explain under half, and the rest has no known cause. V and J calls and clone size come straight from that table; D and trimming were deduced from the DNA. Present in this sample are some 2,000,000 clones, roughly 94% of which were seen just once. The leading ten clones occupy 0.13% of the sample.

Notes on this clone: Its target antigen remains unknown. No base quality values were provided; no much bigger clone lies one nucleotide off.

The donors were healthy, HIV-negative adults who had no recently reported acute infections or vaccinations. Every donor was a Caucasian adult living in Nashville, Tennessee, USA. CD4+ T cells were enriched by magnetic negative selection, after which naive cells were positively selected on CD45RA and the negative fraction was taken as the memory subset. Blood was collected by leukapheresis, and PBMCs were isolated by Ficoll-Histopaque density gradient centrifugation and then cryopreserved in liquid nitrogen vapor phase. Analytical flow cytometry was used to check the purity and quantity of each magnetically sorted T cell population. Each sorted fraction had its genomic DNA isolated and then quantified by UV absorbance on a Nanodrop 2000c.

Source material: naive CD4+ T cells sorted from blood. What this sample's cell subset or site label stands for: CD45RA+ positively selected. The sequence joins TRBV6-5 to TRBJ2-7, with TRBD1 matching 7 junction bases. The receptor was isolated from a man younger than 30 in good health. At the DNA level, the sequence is TGTGCCAGCAGCAAGATTGACAGGGTTCACGAGCAGTACTTC. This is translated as CASSKIDRVHEQYF.